Each of the 25 T cell receptor beta chains below was sequenced from the same sample in a study of type 1 regulatory T cells. From the reads, TCRdb called clonotypes with MiXCR, one entry per CDR3 protein. The sample shows tens of thousands of distinct CDR3 sequences, roughly two thirds of them seen only once. No antigen has been assigned to these receptors. Sequencing used cultured non-Tr1 T cells, either the whole culture or a sorted T cell fraction (not recorded which). All receptors come from a human donor in good health.

The chain has TRBV19 and TRBJ1-2, with D perhaps TRBD1 (5 bases). V dropped 4 bases and J dropped 4 bases, with 13 bases sitting between them. The CDR3 consists of 14 residues. Germline CDR1 LNHDA, CDR2 SQIVND (reference sequence). CDR3 sequence: CASSTQEGRYGYTF. The CDR3, as DNA: TGTGCCAGTAGTACACAGGAGGGCCGCTATGGCTACACCTTC.

This chain links TRBV5-1 with TRBJ2-6; D is unresolved. The CDR3 loop spans 16 amino acids. The V end lost 0 bases, the J end lost 0 bases, and 7 bases lay between the germline ends. Germline V CDR1 and CDR2: SGHRS, YFSETQ. This CDR3 reads CASSLDVISGANVLTF. Here the CDR3 DNA reads TGCGCCAGCAGCTTGGACGTCATCTCTGGGGCCAACGTCCTGACTTTC. Full variable domain (remainder filled in from reference TRBV5-1 and TRBJ2-6): KAGVTQTPRYLIKTRGQQVTLSCSPISGHRSVSWYQQTPGQGLQFLFEYFSETQRNKGNFPGRFSGRQFSNSRSEMNVSTLELGDSALYLCASSLDVISGANVLTFGAGSRLTVL.

The V and J genes are TRBV7-2 and TRBJ2-5; 14 positions agree with TRBD2. With 8 bases clipped from V and 4 bases from J, the junction kept 3 bases outside the gene matches. CDR3 length: 14 amino acids. Germline CDR1 SGHTA, CDR2 FQGNSA. The chain's CDR3 is CASQTSGRVETQYF. In DNA, the CDR3 is TGTGCCAGCCAGACTAGCGGGAGGGTAGAGACCCAGTACTTC.

This clonotype was seen once. The chain uses TRBV12-3 or TRBV12-4 and TRBJ1-1, with D unclear. The CDR3 has 14 residues. V was clipped by 6 bases and J by 1 base, with 12 bases between them. CDR3 loop: CASSWRRGNTEAFF. The DNA of the CDR3 is TGTGCCAGCAGCTGGCGGCGGGGGAACACTGAAGCTTTCTTT.

V gene TRBV9 combines with J gene TRBJ2-1; D gene unclear. Trimming pared 3 bases from V and 3 bases from J, leaving 13 bases between. CDR3 length: 15 amino acids. CDR1 is SGDLS, CDR2 YYNGEE, per germline. The CDR3 reads CASSERSLSYNEQFF. In DNA, the CDR3 is TGTGCCAGCAGCGAGAGGAGCCTGAGCTACAATGAGCAGTTCTTC.

V and J are TRBV20-1 and TRBJ1-3, with 7 bases aligning to TRBD1. Unmatched junction bases numbered 5, after V lost 6 bases and J lost 0 bases. The CDR3 runs to 14 residues. The germline V gene encodes CDR1 DFQATT and CDR2 SNEGSKA (reference sequence). As DNA, the CDR3 is TGCAGTGCAGATACAGGGGTCTCTGGAAACACCATATATTTT. The encoded protein is CSADTGVSGNTIYF.

This clonotype was found a few times. CDR3 sequence (DNA): TGCAGTGCTAGAGATAAGCGGGAGTACTATGAGCAGTTCTTC. Its translation: CSARDKREYYEQFF. J is TRBJ2-1 and V is TRBV20-1, with 8 bases identical to TRBD2. V gave up 0 bases and J gave up 8 bases; unmatched junction bases: 6. Looked up from germline, CDR1 is DFQATT and CDR2 is SNEGSKA (reference sequence). The CDR3 totals 14 residues.

The chain combines TRBV12-3 or TRBV12-4 with TRBJ2-6; 8 positions agree with TRBD1. After removal of 5 bases from V and 3 bases from J, the junction contained 6 bases not matched to a gene. The CDR3 totals 16 residues. In nucleotides, the CDR3 is TGTGCCAGCAGTGTTACGACAGGGGATGGGGCCAACGTCCTGACTTTC. Protein product: CASSVTTGDGANVLTF.

This chain joins TRBV7-2 and TRBJ2-3; no definite D call. The germline gives CDR1 SGHTA, CDR2 FQGNSA. With 6 bases removed from V and 2 bases from J, the gap between germline ends came to 15 bases. CDR3 length: 15 residues. The CDR3 nucleotides read TGTGCCAGCAGACTCGGAACTTTAATCACAGATACGCAGTATTTT. It yields the protein CASRLGTLITDTQYF.

This chain's CDR3 is CASRRTGGKNQPQHF. CDR3 coding DNA: TGTGCCAGCAGGCGTACAGGGGGAAAGAATCAGCCCCAGCATTTT. The chain employs TRBV6-2 or TRBV6-3 and TRBJ1-5, with 8 bases aligning to TRBD1. The J segment lost 4 bases and the V segment lost 6 bases, leaving 8 bases of the junction unmatched. Per the germline V gene, CDR1 is MNHEY and CDR2 is SVGEGT. This CDR3 has 15 residues.

This clonotype has only a few counts. The chain has TRBV2 and TRBJ2-3; 14 bases agree with TRBD2. Trimming at V came to 4 bases and at J to 5 bases, leaving 2 bases not matched to a gene. There are 15 residues in the CDR3. The germline V gene has CDR1 SNHLY and CDR2 FYNNEI. The CDR3 nucleotides read TGTGCCAGCAGTGCGGGACTAGCGGGAGTAGATACGCAGTATTTT. Encoded protein: CASSAGLAGVDTQYF.

This clonotype occurred a few times. The V gene is TRBV7-9, the J gene TRBJ1-3; D may be TRBD1 (5 bases). The V and J ends lost 4 bases and 0 bases respectively, with 16 bases between them. The CDR3 has 17 residues. CDR1 is SEHNR, CDR2 FQNEAQ, per germline (reference sequence). The CDR3 sequence is CASSSQGGILSGNTIYF. The CDR3, as DNA: TGTGCCAGCAGCTCCCAGGGAGGCATCCTCTCTGGAAACACCATATATTTT. Full variable domain (rest looked up from reference TRBV7-9 and TRBJ1-3): DTGVSQNPRHKITKRGQNVTFRCDPISEHNRLYWYRQTLGQGPEFLTYFQNEAQLEKSRLLSDRFSAERPKGSFSTLEIQRTEQGDSAMYLCASSSQGGILSGNTIYFGEGSWLTVV.

This chain connects TRBV20-1 to TRBJ1-2; the match to TRBD1 covers 7 bases. Losses at the gene ends were 3 bases for V and 3 bases for J; bases not matched to a gene: 13. The CDR3 length is 16 residues. CDR1 is DFQATT and CDR2 is SNEGSKA in the germline V gene (reference sequence). Here the CDR3 DNA reads TGCAGTGCTAGTCAGCCGCTTAGGGGGCCGGACTATGGCTACACCTTC. This sequence encodes CSASQPLRGPDYGYTF.

This clonotype has only a few counts. The rearrangement links TRBV24-1 to TRBJ2-2; 9 bases map to TRBD1. From germline, CDR1 is KGHDR and CDR2 SFDVKD. V shed 0 bases, J shed 1 base, and the junction held 2 bases outside the gene matches. The CDR3 is 17 amino acids. CDR3 nucleotide sequence: TGTGCCACCAGTGATTTGGCGGGACAGGGGAACACCGGGGAGCTGTTTTTT. As protein: CATSDLAGQGNTGELFF.

This sequence joins TRBV11-2 and TRBJ2-7; D is uncertain. The CDR3 sequence is 14 residues long. Deletions cut 4 bases from V and 3 bases from J, with 13 bases between. Germline lookup yields CDR1 SGHAT and CDR2 FQNNGV. CDR3: CASSSLENLYEQYF. For the CDR3, the DNA is TGTGCCAGCAGCTCCTTGGAGAATCTCTACGAGCAGTACTTC.

This chain connects TRBV10-3 to TRBJ2-3; the D gene is possibly TRBD1 (5 bases). V was clipped by 0 bases and J by 4 bases, with 8 bases between them. The CDR3 totals 14 residues. The germline CDR1 and CDR2 sequences are ENHRY and SYGVKD. The CDR3 loop is CAISESGQPDTQYF. As DNA, the CDR3 is TGTGCCATCAGTGAGTCGGGGCAACCAGATACGCAGTATTTT.

V and J are TRBV5-1 and TRBJ2-5; D is possibly TRBD2 (5 bases). The germline CDR1 and CDR2 sequences are SGHRS and YFSETQ. The V gene lost 1 base and the J gene lost 4 bases, with 11 bases spanning the gap. The CDR3 is made up of 14 amino acids. CDR3 DNA sequence: TGCGCCAGCAGCTTGACTAGTCCATCAGAGACCCAGTACTTC. Translation: CASSLTSPSETQYF.

The chain recombines TRBV20-1 with TRBJ1-2; 9 nucleotides line up with TRBD1. Germline V gene lookup returns CDR1 DFQATT and CDR2 SNEGSKA (reference sequence). Trimming removed 6 bases from V and 3 bases from J; junction bases left unmatched: 5. The CDR3 contains 13 residues. The chain's CDR3 is CSATRDRDYGYTF. The CDR3 region has the DNA TGCAGTGCCACCCGGGACAGGGACTATGGCTACACCTTC.

CDR3 coding DNA: TGTGCCACCAGTGATTTCTCGGGGGAGCTGTTTTTT. It is translated as CATSDFSGELFF. This chain connects TRBV24-1 to TRBJ2-2; D not resolved. V gave up 1 base and J gave up 8 bases, with 4 bases separating them. The CDR3 extends over 12 amino acids. Germline V gene lookup returns CDR1 KGHDR and CDR2 SFDVKD.

J is TRBJ2-1 and V is TRBV20-1; 12 bases map to TRBD2. Germline V gene lookup returns CDR1 DFQATT and CDR2 SNEGSKA (reference sequence). There are 14 residues in the CDR3. V lost 6 bases and J lost 10; bases outside the gene matches: 10. CDR3 loop: CSARTSGNLGEQFF. CDR3 nucleotides: TGCAGTGCGCGGACTAGCGGGAATCTAGGGGAGCAGTTCTTC.

The chain employs TRBV27 and TRBJ1-6; D is uncertain. Germline-derived CDR1 and CDR2 are MNHEY and SMNVEV (reference sequence). The CDR3 is made up of 13 amino acids. Trimming left V 3 bases short and J 5 bases short, with 5 bases between. CDR3 amino acids: CASSLEHNSPLHF. Here the CDR3 DNA reads TGTGCCAGCAGTTTGGAACATAATTCACCCCTCCACTTT.

The chain is built from TRBV20-1 and TRBJ2-4, with 7 bases matching TRBD2. The CDR3 totals 13 residues. V trimming: 3 bases; J trimming: 8 bases; junction bases outside the gene matches: 7. The germline V gene has CDR1 DFQATT and CDR2 SNEGSKA (reference sequence). The CDR3: CSASGGRRDIQYF. The CDR3 coding sequence is TGCAGTGCTAGTGGCGGGAGACGGGACATTCAGTACTTC.

This clonotype has just one count. V gene TRBV7-3 combines with J gene TRBJ2-3, with a weak D call TRBD2 (5 bases). Trimming took off 9 bases at V and 14 bases at J, with 24 bases between the two ends. CDR1 is SGHTA and CDR2 is FQGTGA in the germline V gene. The CDR3 runs 13 residues. The CDR3 nucleotides are TGTGCCAGAAGCCCTACTAGTGCCGGGGAGCTGTATTTT. It codes for CARSPTSAGELYF.

Only a few counts were recorded for this clonotype. The chain joins TRBV20-1 to TRBJ2-7; 7 nucleotides align to TRBD1. Germline V gives CDR1 DFQATT, CDR2 SNEGSKA (reference sequence). The junction had 3 bases not matched to a gene; V was cut back by 3 bases and J by 4 bases. The CDR3 runs 12 residues. CDR3 sequence: CSASQDRYEQYF. Written as DNA, the CDR3 is TGCAGTGCTAGCCAGGACAGGTACGAGCAGTACTTC.

This chain links TRBV13 with TRBJ1-2, with D hard to call. Trimming took 4 bases from V and 8 from J, leaving 20 bases between them. The CDR3 totals 15 residues. Per germline, CDR1 PRHDT and CDR2 FYEKMQ (reference sequence). The CDR3 nucleotides read TGTGCCAGCAGCTCCCCAACCCAATACATCGAGGGCTACACCTTC. Translating gives CASSSPTQYIEGYTF.